The 5 T cell receptor beta chains below were found in one sample sequenced in a study of blood T cells in healthy people across ages. Alongside a J-beta primer mix, a sample-barcoded 5' primer served in a second PCR lasting about 7 to 11 cycles. TCRdb itself ran the 5' RACE reads through MiXCR, one entry per CDR3 protein. The sample carries hundreds of thousands of distinct CDR3 sequences, around 24% recorded once. The same sample was also used in a study of T cells of mothers and their children.

Sequenced material: blood. The receptors derive from a boy aged 10-17 years in good health.

Details on this clonotype: A junction boundary mismatches the germline segment, possibly from a read error. J is TRBJ2-5 and V is TRBV6-2 or TRBV6-3, with D perhaps TRBD2 (8 bases). The CDR3 length is 14 residues. Germline V gene data show CDR1 as MNHEY and CDR2 as SVGEGT. For the CDR3, the DNA is TGTGCCAGCAGTTACGGGACAGCGGGGGAGACTCAGTACTTC. Protein product: CASSYGTAGETQYF.

This clonotype has just a few counts. This chain links TRBV29-1 with TRBJ2-5; TRBD1 might be the D (5 bases). Trimming took 3 bases from V and 0 from J, leaving 11 bases between them. This CDR3 comprises 14 residues. Germline V gene lookup returns CDR1 SQVTM and CDR2 ANQGSEA. The CDR3 loop reads CSVEGQGNQETQYF. CDR3 coding DNA: TGCAGCGTTGAGGGGCAGGGCAACCAAGAGACCCAGTACTTC.

The chain recombines TRBV4-3 with TRBJ1-2; D is undetermined. Trimming removed 0 bases at V and 3 bases at J, with 14 bases between. This CDR3 comprises 16 residues. CDR1 and CDR2 from the germline V gene are LGHNA and YSLEER. The CDR3 DNA is TGCGCCAGCAGCCAAGAAGGCAGCCTCCGGGACTATGGCTACACCTTC. This gives the protein CASSQEGSLRDYGYTF.

This clonotype was detected once. This sequence joins TRBV27 and TRBJ2-3, with 7 positions matching TRBD2. The CDR3 is made up of 16 amino acids. The junction had 10 bases not matched to a gene; V was cut back by 5 bases and J by 2 bases. The germline V gene encodes CDR1 MNHEY and CDR2 SMNVEV (reference sequence). The CDR3, as DNA: TGTGCCAGCAGTGAGACTCTAGCGGTTTACACAGATACGCAGTATTTT. It specifies CASSETLAVYTDTQYF.

V gene TRBV4-1 combines with J gene TRBJ1-1; D ambiguous. V dropped 3 bases and J dropped 6 bases, with 5 bases sitting between them. This CDR3 is 11 amino acids long. Germline V gene lookup returns CDR1 MGHRA and CDR2 YSYEKL. In DNA form, the CDR3 reads TGCGCCAGCAGCCATGGTCCTGAAGCTTTCTTT. As protein: CASSHGPEAFF.